This T cell receptor beta chain was identified in a study of cytomegalovirus exposure and HLA in healthy donors. Primers included in the PCR were 60 Vbeta and 13 Jbeta primers. Original processing notes: As a later analysis found, there were 80 million to 90 million unique TCR beta chains, of which some 10 million were shared. Measured with immunoSEQ multiplex PCR; TCRdb has only the in-frame clones, and not every one. V, J and clone size were drawn from that table, and D and trimming were deduced from the DNA. The data contain fewer than 80,000 clones, around 68% of them seen just once; the ten biggest clones take up nearly 25%. V was pared by 6 bases and J by 2 bases, with 13 bases between. This CDR3 spans 13 amino acids. CDR1 and CDR2 (germline): SQVTM, ANQGSEA. Details on this clone: What it binds is not known.

Findings of the study overall: For most TCR beta V segments, an earlier analysis put the productive rate at about 87% or about 30% of the time.

Sequenced sample: PBMCs. The receptor comes from a man aged 50-60 years in good health and CMV-seropositive. The rearrangement links TRBV29-1 to TRBJ1-1; D ambiguous. CDR3 coding DNA: TGCAGCGTCCAAGGAGGGCCAAACACTGAAGCTTTCTTT. Translation gives CSVQGGPNTEAFF.